These T cell receptor beta chains were read from a single sample in a study of T-cell memory formation after mild COVID-19. Using its own MiXCR run on the 5' RACE reads, TCRdb lists one record per CDR3 protein. The sample shows around 430,000 distinct CDR3 sequences, approximately 15% of them seen only once. Input material: PBMCs or a T cell subset sorted from them (not recorded which). These receptors came from a man younger than 35 who had mild COVID-19 (a few samples of this study predate the infection). Cell type and time point are not known. The CDR3 runs from the conserved cysteine through the conserved F or W. Each record gives: J gene, V gene, D gene, clone size, CDR3 protein, CDR3 DNA. The D gene is left open where the match is weak. A clone size is listed for some rows: how often the clone was seen (once, few, many), or a class if it is expanded.

J gene: TRBJ2-1
V gene: TRBV7-9
D gene: .
clone size: once
CDR3 protein: CASSPPGAEDNEQFF
CDR3 DNA: TGTGCCAGCAGCCCCCCGGGAGCGGAGGACAATGAGCAGTTCTTC

J gene: TRBJ1-1
V gene: TRBV10-3
D gene: .
clone size: .
CDR3 protein: CAIGDLGLRGEAFF
CDR3 DNA: TGTGCCATCGGGGATTTGGGGCTTAGGGGTGAAGCTTTCTTT

J gene: TRBJ1-5
V gene: TRBV12-3/TRBV12-4
D gene: .
clone size: .
CDR3 protein: CASSRTENQPQHF
CDR3 DNA: TGTGCCAGCAGCAGGACTGAAAATCAGCCCCAGCATTTT

J gene: TRBJ1-1
V gene: TRBV6-5
D gene: .
clone size: .
CDR3 protein: CASSRPQINTEAFF
CDR3 DNA: TGTGCCAGCAGTCGTCCGCAGATCAACACTGAAGCTTTCTTT

J gene: TRBJ1-2
V gene: TRBV29-1
D gene: .
clone size: many
CDR3 protein: CSVEVRTADGYTF
CDR3 DNA: TGCAGCGTTGAAGTCCGGACTGCGGATGGCTACACCTTC

J gene: TRBJ2-5
V gene: TRBV7-2
D gene: .
clone size: many
CDR3 protein: CASSRGASLQETQYF
CDR3 DNA: TGTGCCAGCAGCCGCGGCGCTAGCCTTCAAGAGACCCAGTACTTC

J gene: TRBJ2-5
V gene: TRBV5-1
D gene: .
clone size: .
CDR3 protein: CASSLGSQTVETQYF
CDR3 DNA: TGCGCCAGCAGTCTGGGGTCGCAGACTGTCGAGACCCAGTACTTC

J gene: TRBJ2-5
V gene: TRBV7-2
D gene: TRBD2
clone size: .
CDR3 protein: CASSITAGGQETQYF
CDR3 DNA: TGTGCCAGCAGCATCACAGCGGGGGGGCAAGAGACCCAGTACTTC

J gene: TRBJ2-5
V gene: TRBV6-5
D gene: .
clone size: .
CDR3 protein: CASSYPGAGGTQYF
CDR3 DNA: TGTGCCAGCAGTTATCCTGGGGCCGGGGGGACCCAGTACTTC

J gene: TRBJ2-7
V gene: TRBV9
D gene: .
clone size: few
CDR3 protein: CASSAYLGGPDQF
CDR3 DNA: TGTGCCAGCAGCGCCTACCTGGGGGGGCCTGATCAATTC

J gene: TRBJ2-2
V gene: TRBV5-1
D gene: .
clone size: .
CDR3 protein: CASSLTGQNTGELFF
CDR3 DNA: TGCGCCAGCAGCTTAACTGGACAGAACACCGGGGAGCTGTTTTTT

J gene: TRBJ2-1
V gene: TRBV24-1
D gene: TRBD2
clone size: .
CDR3 protein: CATSDRGTTQFF
CDR3 DNA: TGTGCCACCAGTGATCGCGGGACTACCCAGTTCTTC

J gene: TRBJ1-2
V gene: TRBV9
D gene: .
clone size: .
CDR3 protein: CASSVEDRYGYTF
CDR3 DNA: TGTGCCAGCAGCGTAGAGGATCGCTATGGCTACACCTTC

J gene: TRBJ2-3
V gene: TRBV15
D gene: .
clone size: few
CDR3 protein: CATRLTQNLGDTQYF
CDR3 DNA: TGTGCCACCCGTTTGACCCAAAACCTTGGAGATACGCAGTATTTT

J gene: TRBJ2-3
V gene: TRBV20-1
D gene: TRBD1
clone size: .
CDR3 protein: CSAGQGAADTQYF
CDR3 DNA: TGCAGTGCTGGACAGGGGGCCGCAGATACGCAGTATTTT

J gene: TRBJ2-2
V gene: TRBV6-5
D gene: TRBD1
clone size: .
CDR3 protein: CASSYLDRDTGELFF
CDR3 DNA: TGTGCCAGCAGTTACTTGGACAGGGACACCGGGGAGCTGTTTTTT

J gene: TRBJ1-6
V gene: TRBV20-1
D gene: .
clone size: many
CDR3 protein: CSVNPGNVSPLHF
CDR3 DNA: TGCAGTGTCAACCCAGGGAACGTCTCACCCCTCCACTTT

J gene: TRBJ2-2
V gene: TRBV7-2
D gene: .
clone size: .
CDR3 protein: CASSFIRESGELFF
CDR3 DNA: TGTGCCAGCAGCTTCATCAGGGAGTCCGGGGAGCTGTTTTTT

J gene: TRBJ2-2
V gene: TRBV12-3/TRBV12-4
D gene: TRBD2
clone size: few
CDR3 protein: CASCTSDPGELFF
CDR3 DNA: TGTGCCAGCTGCACTAGCGATCCCGGGGAGCTGTTTTTT

J gene: TRBJ2-6
V gene: TRBV9
D gene: TRBD1
clone size: .
CDR3 protein: CASRDGTGHTSGANVLTF
CDR3 DNA: TGTGCCAGCAGGGATGGGACAGGGCATACCTCTGGGGCCAACGTCCTGACTTTC

J gene: TRBJ2-5
V gene: TRBV7-2
D gene: .
clone size: many
CDR3 protein: CASSSTGGGGWETQYF
CDR3 DNA: TGTGCCAGCAGCTCCACAGGAGGGGGCGGTTGGGAGACCCAGTACTTC

J gene: TRBJ1-1
V gene: TRBV4-1
D gene: .
clone size: many
CDR3 protein: CASSQGGGEAFF
CDR3 DNA: TGCGCCAGCAGCCAAGGGGGCGGCGAGGCTTTCTTT

J gene: TRBJ1-2
V gene: TRBV6-5
D gene: TRBD1
clone size: .
CDR3 protein: CQGQGANGYTF
CDR3 DNA: TGTCAAGGACAGGGAGCAAATGGCTACACCTTC

J gene: TRBJ1-5
V gene: TRBV7-2
D gene: .
clone size: many
CDR3 protein: CASSLGSLHQPQHF
CDR3 DNA: TGTGCCAGCAGCCTAGGGAGTTTACATCAGCCCCAGCATTTT

J gene: TRBJ1-2
V gene: TRBV18
D gene: .
clone size: .
CDR3 protein: CASSPDENYGYTF
CDR3 DNA: TGTGCCAGCTCACCGGACGAGAACTATGGCTACACCTTC

J gene: TRBJ2-5
V gene: TRBV6-5
D gene: .
clone size: few
CDR3 protein: CASSRRDVRETQYF
CDR3 DNA: TGTGCCAGCAGTCGCCGGGACGTTCGAGAGACCCAGTACTTC

J gene: TRBJ2-5
V gene: TRBV25-1
D gene: .
clone size: few
CDR3 protein: CASSPSQETQYF
CDR3 DNA: TGTGCCAGCAGCCCCTCCCAAGAGACCCAGTACTTC

J gene: TRBJ2-2
V gene: TRBV5-1
D gene: .
clone size: .
CDR3 protein: CASSLGVGNRATGELFF
CDR3 DNA: TGCGCCAGCAGCTTGGGGGTAGGGAATCGTGCCACCGGGGAGCTGTTTTTT

J gene: TRBJ2-5
V gene: TRBV7-6
D gene: .
clone size: few
CDR3 protein: CASSLGASGETQYF
CDR3 DNA: TGTGCCAGCAGCTTAGGGGCCTCGGGAGAGACCCAGTACTTC

J gene: TRBJ2-5
V gene: TRBV6-5
D gene: .
clone size: few
CDR3 protein: CASSYDVTGEGETQYF
CDR3 DNA: TGTGCCAGCAGTTACGACGTGACAGGGGAGGGAGAGACCCAGTACTTC

J gene: TRBJ1-1
V gene: TRBV20-1
D gene: .
clone size: .
CDR3 protein: CSDRTGMNTEAFF
CDR3 DNA: TGCAGTGATAGAACGGGGATGAACACTGAAGCTTTCTTT

J gene: TRBJ2-2
V gene: TRBV6-5
D gene: .
clone size: .
CDR3 protein: CASSYSSGFWELFF
CDR3 DNA: TGTGCCAGCAGTTACTCATCGGGTTTTTGGGAGCTGTTTTTT

J gene: TRBJ2-7
V gene: TRBV10-3
D gene: .
clone size: few
CDR3 protein: CATSTGTNEQYF
CDR3 DNA: TGTGCCACCTCCACGGGGACCAACGAGCAGTACTTC

J gene: TRBJ1-2
V gene: TRBV10-3
D gene: .
clone size: .
CDR3 protein: CAITRTDQSNYGYTF
CDR3 DNA: TGTGCCATCACCAGGACAGACCAGAGTAACTATGGCTACACCTTC

J gene: TRBJ1-5
V gene: TRBV3-2
D gene: .
clone size: .
CDR3 protein: CASSQGWAGPADSNQPQHF
CDR3 DNA: TGTGCCAGCAGCCAAGGATGGGCGGGTCCCGCCGATAGCAATCAGCCCCAGCATTTT

J gene: TRBJ2-1
V gene: TRBV2
D gene: TRBD2
clone size: many
CDR3 protein: CASSIRLANNEQFF
CDR3 DNA: TGTGCCAGCAGTATCCGACTAGCGAACAATGAGCAGTTCTTC

J gene: TRBJ2-5
V gene: TRBV5-1
D gene: TRBD2
clone size: many
CDR3 protein: CASSLGGASETQYF
CDR3 DNA: TGCGCCAGCAGCCTCGGGGGGGCATCAGAGACCCAGTACTTC

J gene: TRBJ1-1
V gene: TRBV12-3/TRBV12-4
D gene: .
clone size: .
CDR3 protein: CASSGVWLWAFF
CDR3 DNA: TGTGCCAGCTCAGGGGTGTGGTTGTGGGCTTTCTTT

J gene: TRBJ2-5
V gene: TRBV6-2/TRBV6-3
D gene: .
clone size: few
CDR3 protein: CASSPREKETQYF
CDR3 DNA: TGTGCCAGCAGCCCCAGGGAAAAAGAGACCCAGTACTTC